This T cell receptor (beta chain) appears in the sequencing data of a study of T cells in Graves' hyperthyroidism and ophthalmopathy. Background on the study: Sampling of peripheral blood happened at initial diagnosis, prior to any treatment.

General study results and limits: Onset of ophthalmopathy came a median approximately 6 months after the model predicted it. Blood also carried most thyroid clonotypes expanded above 0.001.

In its sample, this clonotype was seen many times. Antigen: not known. Template material for amplifying TCR beta CDR3 regions consisted of RNA transcripts. The HTBI primer set drove a first-round RT-PCR of the TCR CDR3. TCRdb called the multiplex PCR reads again in MiXCR, with one record for every CDR3 protein. The sample includes around 350,000 distinct CDR3 sequences, around 15% of them seen just once. With 3 bases removed from V and 4 bases from J, the gap between germline ends came to 20 bases. Germline CDR1 reads GTSNPN; CDR2 reads SVGIG (reference sequence). This CDR3 is built from 16 residues. Sample: blood. The chain employs TRBV30 and TRBJ2-3; no clear D gene. This sequence was found in a woman in her fifties or sixties with Graves' ophthalmopathy. CDR3 region: CAWSTGRAFGADTQYF. CDR3 sequence (DNA): TGTGCCTGGAGCACCGGTAGGGCCTTTGGGGCAGATACGCAGTATTTT. The full variable domain, its missing parts supplied by reference TRBV30 and TRBJ2-3, is SQTIHQWPATLVQPVGSPLSLECTVEGTSNPNLYWYRQAAGRGLQLLFYSVGIGQISSEVPQNLSASRPQDRQFILSSKKLLLSDSGFYLCAWSTGRAFGADTQYFGPGTRLTVL.